Below are 6 T cell receptor beta chains sequenced from a single sample in a study of T cell responses to AZD1222 COVID-19 vaccine. Sequenced by immunoSEQ multiplex PCR; TCRdb stores in-frame clones only, minus some. The sample yields roughly 120,000 clones, 70% to 90% seen once. The material sequenced was peripheral blood, taken on day 0 of MenACWY control vaccination. Receptors originate from an adult in good health.

The chain is built from TRBV7-3 and TRBJ2-5; TRBD2 matches at 12 bases. CDR3 length: 15 amino acids. Germline CDR1 reads SGHTA; CDR2 reads FQGTGA. Germline trimming cut 4 bases from V and 2 bases from J; bases unmatched to any gene: 2. The CDR3 loop reads CASSSSGGAQETQYF. The CDR3 DNA sequence: TGTGCCAGCAGCTCTAGCGGGGGGGCACAAGAGACCCAGTACTTC.

The chain is built from TRBV4-2 and TRBJ1-6; D unclear. Trimming pared 4 bases from V and 7 bases from J, leaving 8 bases between. From germline, CDR1 is LGHNA and CDR2 YNFKEQ. The CDR3 covers 13 residues. DNA of the CDR3: TGTGCCAGCAGCCGAGAGAGGAATTCACCCCTCCACTTT. As protein: CASSRERNSPLHF.

This chain links TRBV10-3 with TRBJ1-2, with 9 positions matching TRBD1. Per the germline V gene, CDR1 is ENHRY and CDR2 is SYGVKD. The CDR3 loop spans 14 amino acids. V shed 2 bases, J shed 2 bases, and the junction held 0 bases outside the gene matches. CDR3 residues: CAISEGQGNYGYTF. DNA of the CDR3: TGTGCCATCAGTGAGGGACAGGGGAACTATGGCTACACCTTC.

This clone was counted a few times. DNA for the CDR3: TGCGCCAGCAGCCTCTCTAATACTGGAAACACCATATATTTT. Encoded protein: CASSLSNTGNTIYF. The chain is built from TRBV5-1 and TRBJ1-3, with D hard to call. The CDR3 length is 14 residues. Germline V lookup: CDR1 SGHRS, CDR2 YFSETQ. Trimming left V 4 bases short and J 2 bases short, with 10 bases between.

This chain connects TRBV10-3 to TRBJ2-3; TRBD2 matches at 7 bases. Looked up from germline, CDR1 is ENHRY and CDR2 is SYGVKD. The CDR3 contains 15 residues. V trimming: 7 bases; J trimming: 0 bases; junction bases outside the gene matches: 7. The CDR3 coding sequence is TGTGCCATCACCAGAAGCGGGACTAGCACAGATACGCAGTATTTT. It yields the protein CAITRSGTSTDTQYF.

The J gene is TRBJ2-1, the V gene TRBV13; 11 nucleotides align to TRBD1. Germline lookup yields CDR1 PRHDT and CDR2 FYEKMQ (reference sequence). Losses at the gene ends were 4 bases for V and 6 bases for J; bases not matched to a gene: 14. This CDR3 contains 18 residues. The CDR3 loop is CASSWYLVGQGASNEQFF. The CDR3 DNA sequence: TGTGCCAGCAGCTGGTACTTAGTCGGACAGGGGGCCAGCAATGAGCAGTTCTTC.